This TCR beta chain is drawn from a study of T-cell reconstitution after alpha-beta-depleted transplantation in children. The TCRbeta library was prepared with unique molecular identifiers. TCRdb itself ran the PCR reads through MiXCR, one entry per CDR3 protein. This table has around 600,000 distinct CDR3 sequences, around 17% appearing once. In its sample, this clonotype was seen many times. This CDR3 comprises 18 residues. CDR1 and CDR2 (germline): ENHRY, SYGVKD. V shed 4 bases and J 0 bases; nucleotides not matched to a gene: 11. Sequenced material: PBMCs from the stem cell graft donor, taken from the stem cell graft. The rearrangement joins TRBV10-3 to TRBJ2-1, with 8 bases fitting TRBD2. The sequence was obtained from a human donor who donated a stem cell graft to a child with acute myeloid leukemia. The CDR3 DNA reads TGTGCCATCAGTGCCGCAGGAACTAGCGGTCACTCCTACAATGAGCAGTTCTTC. This translates into CAISAAGTSGHSYNEQFF.